These T cell receptor beta chains were read from a single sample in a study of CXCR3-negative and CXCR3-positive naive CD8 T cells. Following a re-call of the 5' RACE reads, TCRdb has one entry per CDR3 protein and lacks DNA. The sample totals 35,000 to 55,000 distinct CDR3 sequences. Specimen: naive CXCR3- CD8+ T cells from blood. These receptors were taken from a human donor in good health. Some clones in this sample may be carry-over from other donors' samples. Both conserved end residues are part of each CDR3.

j_call v_call cdr3_aa
TRBJ2-1 TRBV7-2 CASSLPPGEPTYNEQFF
TRBJ1-5 TRBV29-1 CSVEDDRGQHF
TRBJ2-1 TRBV7-9 CASSFRLAGGDEQFF
TRBJ1-1 TRBV29-1 CSDALPGQGGMPFF
TRBJ2-1 TRBV6-2/TRBV6-3 CASSYSRSGDPKYGVSYNEQFF
TRBJ1-5 TRBV15 CATSPGGRGNQPQHF
TRBJ2-5 TRBV29-1 CSVLYRTAQETQYF
TRBJ2-1 TRBV20-1 CSAGRPDPREQFF
TRBJ2-1 TRBV27 CASSGEQGLIGNEQFF
TRBJ2-7 TRBV28 CASSFSRGGTYEQYF
TRBJ2-5 TRBV28 CASRGVGLRSRAGGREYQETQYF
TRBJ2-4 TRBV14 CASSQDRLAALVGTQYF
TRBJ2-2 TRBV5-6 CASSWTENTGELFF